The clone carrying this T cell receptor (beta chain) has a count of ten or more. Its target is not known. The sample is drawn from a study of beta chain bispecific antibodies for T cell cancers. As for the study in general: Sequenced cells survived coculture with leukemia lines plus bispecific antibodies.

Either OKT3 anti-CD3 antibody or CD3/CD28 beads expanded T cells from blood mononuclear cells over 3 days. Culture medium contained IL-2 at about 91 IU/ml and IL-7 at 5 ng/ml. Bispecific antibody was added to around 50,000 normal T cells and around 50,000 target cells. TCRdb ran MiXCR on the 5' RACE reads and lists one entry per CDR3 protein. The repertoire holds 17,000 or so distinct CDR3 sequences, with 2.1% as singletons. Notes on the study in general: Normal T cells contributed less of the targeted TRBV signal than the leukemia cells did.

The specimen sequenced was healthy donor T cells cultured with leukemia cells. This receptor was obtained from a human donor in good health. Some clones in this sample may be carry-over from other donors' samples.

The CDR3 sequence: CASSGAGGKYEQYF. For the CDR3, the DNA is TGCGCCAGCAGTGGGGCAGGGGGGAAGTACGAGCAGTACTTC. This chain connects TRBV10-2 to TRBJ2-7, with D perhaps TRBD1 (7 bases). Deletions cut 4 bases from V and 4 bases from J, with 14 bases between. The CDR3 spans 14 residues. Germline V gene lookup returns CDR1 WSHSY and CDR2 SAAADI.